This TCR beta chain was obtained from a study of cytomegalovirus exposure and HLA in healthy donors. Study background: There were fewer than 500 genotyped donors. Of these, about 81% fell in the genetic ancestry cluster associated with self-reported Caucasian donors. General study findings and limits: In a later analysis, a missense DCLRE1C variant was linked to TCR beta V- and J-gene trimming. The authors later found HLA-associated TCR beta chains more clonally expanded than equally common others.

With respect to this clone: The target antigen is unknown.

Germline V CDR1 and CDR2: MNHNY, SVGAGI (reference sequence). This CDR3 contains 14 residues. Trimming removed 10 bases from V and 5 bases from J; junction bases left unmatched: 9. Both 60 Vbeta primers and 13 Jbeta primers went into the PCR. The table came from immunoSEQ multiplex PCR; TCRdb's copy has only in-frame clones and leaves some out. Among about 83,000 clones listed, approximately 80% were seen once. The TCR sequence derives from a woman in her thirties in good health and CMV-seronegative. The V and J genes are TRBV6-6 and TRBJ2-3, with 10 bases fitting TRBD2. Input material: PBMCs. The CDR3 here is CATFLAGDIDTQYF. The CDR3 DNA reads TGTGCCACCTTTCTAGCGGGAGACATAGATACGCAGTATTTT.